This T cell receptor (beta chain) was found in a study of blood T cell repertoires in COVID-19. Germline V gene sequence: CDR1 SEHNR, CDR2 FQNEAQ (reference sequence). The V segment lost 3 bases and the J segment 1 base; nucleotides outside the gene matches: 1. The length of the CDR3 is 15 residues. Repertoires were generated with immunoSEQ multiplex PCR, while TCRdb's copy carries only in-frame clones and drops some. The sample yields roughly 230,000 clones, roughly 91% seen once. The clonotype comes from a man aged 30 to 39 with COVID-19, enrolled during active disease. The sequencing input was peripheral blood. The chain is built from TRBV7-9 and TRBJ2-2, with 8 bases identical to TRBD1. CDR3 loop: CASSFGTGNTGELFF. CDR3 nucleotide sequence: TGTGCCAGCAGCTTTGGGACAGGGAACACCGGGGAGCTGTTTTTT.